A single sample gave rise to the 14 T cell receptor beta chains below, sequenced in a study of blood T cells in healthy people across ages. A J-beta primer mix and a sample-barcoded 5' primer were used in a second PCR of about 7 to 12 cycles. MiXCR, run by TCRdb on the 5' RACE reads, gives a single entry per CDR3 protein. Among fewer than 800,000 distinct CDR3 sequences listed, 21% were seen once. The sequencing input was blood. These receptors were collected from a man aged 70 or older in good health.

The CDR3, as DNA: TGTGCCAGCAGCTTGAGGGCAGACCAAGAGACCCAGTACTTC. Protein product: CASSLRADQETQYF. The rearrangement uses TRBV5-5 and TRBJ2-5; no reliable D call. The CDR3 spans 14 residues. CDR1 SGHKS and CDR2 YYEKEE come from the germline V gene (reference sequence). With 1 base removed from V and 0 bases from J, the gap between germline ends came to 7 bases.

The chain employs TRBV6-2 or TRBV6-3 and TRBJ2-3, with D perhaps TRBD2 (5 bases). Per the germline V gene, CDR1 is MNHEY and CDR2 is SVGEGT. This CDR3 comprises 15 residues. The germline V and J ends were trimmed by 5 bases and 2 bases, with 14 bases remaining between them. CDR3 amino acids: CASSRQAEATDTQYF. DNA of the CDR3: TGTGCCAGCAGTCGTCAGGCGGAGGCCACAGATACGCAGTATTTT.

At least ten counts were recorded for this clonotype. The V call is TRBV20-1, the J call TRBJ2-1; 12 positions agree with TRBD2. The germline gives CDR1 DFQATT, CDR2 SNEGSKA (reference sequence). This CDR3 spans 16 amino acids. The ends lost 2 bases at V and 7 bases at J; junction bases unmatched: 9. CDR3 nucleotides: TGCAGTGCTAGACGACTAGCGGGAGACTATGGGAATGAGCAGTTCTTC. It yields the protein CSARRLAGDYGNEQFF.

CDR3 amino acids: CASIGFATNEKLFF. CDR3 DNA: TGTGCCAGCATAGGGTTTGCAACTAATGAAAAACTGTTTTTT. V usage is TRBV6-1 and J usage is TRBJ1-4, with D hard to call. The germline V and J ends were trimmed by 7 bases and 0 bases, with 9 bases remaining between them. Germline CDR1 reads MNHNS; CDR2 reads SASEGT. CDR3 size: 14 residues.

With respect to this clonotype: Just one base apart from a much larger clone, this may be a read error. The chain couples TRBV7-3 to TRBJ2-1; 9 bases are a match to TRBD2. The CDR3 covers 15 residues. Germline values: CDR1 SGHTA, CDR2 FQGTGA. This chain's CDR3 is CTSSIIAGDLNEQFF. The CDR3 region has the DNA TGTACCAGCAGCATCATAGCGGGAGATCTGAATGAGCAGTTCTTC.

This clonotype appeared a few times. The rearrangement joins TRBV9 to TRBJ2-1; no reliable D call. The ends were cut back, 0 bases at V and 3 bases at J, with 7 bases in the middle. This CDR3 comprises 14 residues. Per the germline V gene, CDR1 is SGDLS and CDR2 is YYNGEE. CDR3 bases: TGTGCCAGCAGCGTAGCGGCCATCTACAATGAGCAGTTCTTC. Its protein product is CASSVAAIYNEQFF.

The chain links TRBV4-3 to TRBJ1-4; TRBD1 might be the D (5 bases). The V gene lost 0 bases and the J gene lost 8 bases, with 13 bases spanning the gap. CDR1 and CDR2 (germline): LGHNA, YSLEER. The CDR3 loop spans 15 amino acids. The CDR3 reads CASSQDARVLEKLFF. CDR3 bases: TGCGCCAGCAGCCAAGACGCCAGGGTTTTGGAAAAACTGTTTTTT.

This clonotype has just a few counts. V usage is TRBV5-1 and J usage is TRBJ2-7; 7 bases line up with TRBD1. Germline V gene sequence: CDR1 SGHRS, CDR2 YFSETQ. The CDR3 has 14 residues. With V trimmed by 2 bases and J by 1 base, 3 bases remained unmatched. The CDR3 DNA is TGCGCCAGCAGCTTTCGACAGGGTTCCTACGAGCAGTACTTC. As protein: CASSFRQGSYEQYF.

This clonotype was counted only a few times. The chain joins TRBV5-1 to TRBJ2-5, with TRBD2 identical over 11 bases. Germline V gene data show CDR1 as SGHRS and CDR2 as YFSETQ. This CDR3 contains 15 residues. The V segment lost 1 base and the J segment 5 bases; nucleotides outside the gene matches: 4. The CDR3 sequence is CASSLTSGSKETQYF. For the CDR3, the DNA is TGCGCCAGCAGCTTGACTAGCGGGAGTAAGGAGACCCAGTACTTC.

This chain uses TRBV7-9 with TRBJ2-3; no definite D call. Trimming stripped 0 bases from V and 2 bases from J, with 9 bases between. The CDR3 is made up of 15 amino acids. Germline CDR1 SEHNR, CDR2 FQNEAQ (reference sequence). The CDR3 here is CASSLASGDTDTQYF. DNA of the CDR3: TGTGCCAGCAGCTTAGCGTCCGGAGACACAGATACGCAGTATTTT.

The count of this clonotype is one. The chain combines TRBV7-9 with TRBJ2-2; D is possibly TRBD1 or TRBD2 (5 bases each). With 7 bases removed from V and 3 bases from J, the gap between germline ends came to 12 bases. CDR1 is SEHNR, CDR2 FQNEAQ, per germline (reference sequence). The CDR3 runs 14 residues. CDR3 bases: TGTGCCAGCACTTCGGGGCGGCACACCGGGGAGCTGTTTTTT. It yields the protein CASTSGRHTGELFF.

This chain connects TRBV6-1 to TRBJ2-5; TRBD2 agrees at 11 bases. The closer fit of TRBJ2-1 to the DNA end suggests the J call may be wrong. Germline CDR1 is MNHNS and CDR2 is SASEGT. This CDR3 has 16 amino acids. In DNA, the CDR3 is TGTGCCAGCAGGACACTAGCGGGAGTAGGTGTTAATGAGCAGTTCTTC. Translation: CASRTLAGVGVNEQFF.

This clonotype was seen ten or more times. The V call is TRBV28, the J call TRBJ2-1; unclear D gene. CDR3 size: 16 residues. Trimming pared 4 bases from V and 1 base from J, leaving 14 bases between. Per the germline V gene, CDR1 is MDHEN and CDR2 is SYDVKM. CDR3 in DNA: TGTGCCAGCAGTTCTTTTAGGTCGGTATCCTACAATGAGCAGTTCTTC. This encodes CASSSFRSVSYNEQFF.

This clonotype was counted only a few times. J is TRBJ2-1 and V is TRBV12-5; D unresolved. The length of the CDR3 is 13 residues. The V end was cut by 0 bases, the J end by 8 bases, with 8 bases between. Looked up from germline, CDR1 is LGHNT and CDR2 is FRNRAP. The CDR3 region is CASGLVPRYEQFF. For the CDR3, the DNA is TGTGCTAGTGGTTTGGTACCAAGGTATGAGCAGTTCTTC. Full variable domain (outside the CDR3, taken from reference TRBV12-5 and TRBJ2-1): DARVTQTPRHKVTEMGQEVTMRCQPILGHNTVFWYRQTMMQGLELLAYFRNRAPLDDSGMPKDRFSAEMPDATLATLKIQPSEPRDSAVYFCASGLVPRYEQFFGPGTRLTVL.